Listed here are 12 T cell receptor beta chains from one sample, sequenced in a study of blood T cell repertoires in COVID-19. Some clones are missing from TCRdb's copy, which holds only in-frame ones; the method was immunoSEQ multiplex PCR. The table includes 45,000 or so clones, around 79% detected once. The material sequenced was peripheral blood. Receptors originate from a human donor in a cohort sampled during active COVID-19.

The table lists this clone with a count of one. J is TRBJ1-4 and V is TRBV28, with 7 positions matching TRBD1. The length of the CDR3 is 13 residues. The ends lost 7 bases at V and 3 bases at J; junction bases unmatched: 2. Germline V CDR1 and CDR2: MDHEN, SYDVKM. CDR3 bases: TGTGCCAGCAAGGGGGCCCCTAATGAAAAACTGTTTTTT. It codes for CASKGAPNEKLFF.

This chain connects TRBV5-5 to TRBJ2-7; the match to TRBD1 covers 9 bases. The CDR3 runs 14 residues. Germline CDR1 SGHKS, CDR2 YYEKEE (reference sequence). The ends lost 6 bases at V and 2 bases at J; junction bases unmatched: 6. The CDR3 loop reads CASKPRQGAYEQYF. DNA of the CDR3: TGTGCCAGCAAACCGAGACAGGGGGCCTACGAGCAGTACTTC.

This rearrangement joins TRBV5-1 to TRBJ2-1; TRBD1 matches at 10 bases. Germline values: CDR1 SGHRS, CDR2 YFSETQ. V shed 4 bases and J 8 bases; nucleotides not matched to a gene: 9. The CDR3 has 15 residues. The CDR3 coding sequence is TGCGCCAGCAGCCCGGGGACAGGGGCCGGCTATGAGCAGTTCTTC. It yields the protein CASSPGTGAGYEQFF.

This chain uses TRBV20-1 with TRBJ1-2; 11 nucleotides align to TRBD1. The CDR3 is 18 amino acids. Germline values: CDR1 DFQATT, CDR2 SNEGSKA (reference sequence). V shed 3 bases and J 2 bases; nucleotides not matched to a gene: 14. The CDR3 here is CSASPYGTGGKENYGYTF. CDR3 nucleotides: TGCAGTGCTAGTCCTTACGGGACAGGGGGAAAAGAAAACTATGGCTACACCTTC.

V and J are TRBV10-3 and TRBJ1-5, with D tentatively TRBD1 (6 bases). Germline V gene sequence: CDR1 ENHRY, CDR2 SYGVKD. Trimming stripped 7 bases from V and 2 bases from J, with 15 bases between. This CDR3 is 15 amino acids long. Here the CDR3 DNA reads TGTGCCATCAACTCAGGGGAGGGGGGCAATCAGCCCCAGCATTTT. Amino acid sequence: CAINSGEGGNQPQHF.

The chain joins TRBV5-1 to TRBJ1-4; D is possibly TRBD1 (5 bases). The CDR3 is made up of 15 amino acids. Germline CDR1 SGHRS, CDR2 YFSETQ. V was trimmed by 7 bases and J by 6 bases, leaving 19 bases between them. Here the CDR3 reads CASHKGLGGDEKLFF. CDR3 sequence (DNA): TGCGCCAGCCACAAGGGGCTGGGTGGGGATGAAAAACTGTTTTTT.

The chain is built from TRBV5-1 and TRBJ1-2; 8 bases match TRBD1. Germline V gives CDR1 SGHRS, CDR2 YFSETQ. The CDR3 runs 16 residues. The J segment lost 5 bases and the V segment lost 0 bases, leaving 9 bases of the junction unmatched. CDR3 region: CASSLAPIGQGYGYTF. CDR3 nucleotides: TGCGCCAGCAGCTTGGCCCCCATCGGACAGGGTTATGGCTACACCTTC.

The rearrangement joins TRBV7-2 to TRBJ1-1; perhaps TRBD1 as D (6 bases). Germline-derived CDR1 and CDR2 are SGHTA and FQGNSA. The CDR3 spans 13 residues. V shed 5 bases and J shed 4 bases, with 11 bases lying between them. CDR3 protein: CASSPQGSTEAFF. In nucleotides, the CDR3 is TGTGCCAGCAGCCCCCAGGGGTCCACTGAAGCTTTCTTT.

The rearrangement links TRBV14 to TRBJ2-1; 12 bases map to TRBD2. CDR3 length equals 17 residues. Germline V gene sequence: CDR1 SGHDN, CDR2 FVKESK. V shed 2 bases, J shed 7 bases, and the junction held 9 bases outside the gene matches. Here the CDR3 reads CASSQTSGLAGRNEQFF. In DNA form, the CDR3 reads TGTGCCAGCAGCCAAACGAGTGGACTAGCGGGGCGGAATGAGCAGTTCTTC.

The chain employs TRBV10-1 and TRBJ2-7, with D hard to call. V lost 4 bases to trimming and J lost 1 base, with 2 bases between them. This CDR3 spans 11 amino acids. Germline CDR1 is WNHNN and CDR2 is SYGVQD (reference sequence). CDR3 residues: CASSASYEQYF. For the CDR3, the DNA is TGCGCCAGCAGTGCGTCCTACGAGCAGTACTTC.

The chain is built from TRBV11-3 and TRBJ2-7; 9 bases map to TRBD2. J gave up 0 bases and V 5 bases, and 5 bases lay outside the gene matches. From germline, CDR1 is SGHNT and CDR2 YENEEA. The CDR3 contains 15 residues. CDR3 coding DNA: TGTGCCAGCAGCACCCGGACTAGCGTCTCCTACGAGCAGTACTTC. This gives the protein CASSTRTSVSYEQYF.

The rearrangement joins TRBV5-8 to TRBJ1-2; D perhaps matches TRBD1 (5 bases). The CDR3 spans 13 residues. Trimming took off 5 bases at V and 1 base at J, with 9 bases between the two ends. Germline V gene lookup returns CDR1 SGHTS and CDR2 YDEGEE. CDR3 loop: CASRRRDNYGYTF. The CDR3, as DNA: TGTGCCAGCAGACGCAGGGATAACTATGGCTACACCTTC. Full variable domain (rest looked up from reference TRBV5-8 and TRBJ1-2): EAGVTQSPTHLIKTRGQQATLRCSPISGHTSVYWYQQALGLGLQFLLWYDEGEERNRGNFPPRFSGRQFPNYSSELNVNALELEDSALYLCASRRRDNYGYTFGSGTRLTVV.